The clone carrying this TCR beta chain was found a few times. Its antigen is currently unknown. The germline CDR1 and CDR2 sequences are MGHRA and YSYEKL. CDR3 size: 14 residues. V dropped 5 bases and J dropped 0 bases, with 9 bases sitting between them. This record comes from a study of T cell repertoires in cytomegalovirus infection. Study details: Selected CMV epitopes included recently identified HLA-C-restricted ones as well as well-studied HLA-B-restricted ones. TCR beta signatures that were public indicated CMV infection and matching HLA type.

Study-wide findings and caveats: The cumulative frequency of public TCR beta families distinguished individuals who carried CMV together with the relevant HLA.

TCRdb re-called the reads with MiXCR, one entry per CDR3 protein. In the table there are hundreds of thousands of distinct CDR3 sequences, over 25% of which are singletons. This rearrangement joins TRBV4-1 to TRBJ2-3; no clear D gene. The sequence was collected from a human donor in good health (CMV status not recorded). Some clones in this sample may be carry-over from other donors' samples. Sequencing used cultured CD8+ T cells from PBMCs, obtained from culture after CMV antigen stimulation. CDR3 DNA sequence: TGCGCCAGCAGCGAGATTCTTAGCACAGATACGCAGTATTTT. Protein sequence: CASSEILSTDTQYF.